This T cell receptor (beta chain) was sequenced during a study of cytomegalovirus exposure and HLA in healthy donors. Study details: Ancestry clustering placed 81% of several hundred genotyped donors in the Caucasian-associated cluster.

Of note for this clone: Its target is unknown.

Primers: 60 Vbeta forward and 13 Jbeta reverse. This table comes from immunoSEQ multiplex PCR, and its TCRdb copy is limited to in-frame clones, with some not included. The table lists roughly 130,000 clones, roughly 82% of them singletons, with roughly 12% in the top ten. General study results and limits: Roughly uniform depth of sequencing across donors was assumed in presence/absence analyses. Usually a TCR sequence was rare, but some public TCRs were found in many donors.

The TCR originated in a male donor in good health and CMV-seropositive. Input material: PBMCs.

This CDR3 is CASSPFSPSQPQHF. Here the CDR3 DNA reads TGTGCCAGCAGCCCCTTTTCCCCGAGTCAGCCCCAGCATTTT. The chain uses TRBV6-5 and TRBJ1-5; D remains unclear. This CDR3 spans 14 amino acids. Germline CDR1 MNHEY, CDR2 SVGAGI. V was cut by 6 bases and J by 6 bases, with 15 bases left in between.